This T cell receptor beta chain was recorded in a study of beta chain features in type 1 diabetes. Study-level points and caveats: Across all four CD4+ subsets, people with type 1 diabetes showed modestly shorter TCRB CDR3s. Researchers caution that PCR might favor shorter templates, equally among patients and controls.

A few counts support this clone. The antigen is undetermined. This CDR3 spans 13 amino acids. CDR1 is MGHDK, CDR2 SYGVNS, per germline. With 7 bases removed from V and 10 bases from J, the gap between germline ends came to 17 bases. The study reverse transcribed the entire isolated RNA, so it sequenced expressed TCRB transcripts. An average of approximately 4 million reads was obtained for naive, central memory and regulatory T cell samples. Some clones are missing from TCRdb's copy, which holds only in-frame ones; the method was immunoSEQ multiplex PCR. The data show about 150,000 clones, 7.8% seen once.

The chain is built from TRBV25-1 and TRBJ2-1; D possibly corresponds to TRBD1 (5 bases). The sequence was collected from a woman between 40 and 50 years old with type 1 diabetes. The sequenced sample was central memory CD4+ T cells from blood. DNA of the CDR3: TGTGCCAGCACAACAGGAGCAGTTGGGGAGCAGTTCTTC. Its translation is CASTTGAVGEQFF.